This entry features one T cell receptor (beta chain) sequence. There are 16 residues in the CDR3. Per the germline V gene, CDR1 is SGHNT and CDR2 is YENEEA. The J segment lost 3 bases and the V segment lost 1 base, leaving 4 bases of the junction unmatched. In the authors' methods: Nucleated cell number was recorded as an estimate derived from reference gene primer amplification. Some clones are missing from TCRdb's copy, which holds only in-frame ones; the method was immunoSEQ multiplex PCR. V, J and clone size reflect that table, while D and trimming were determined from the DNA. The table includes about 190,000 clones, around 80% detected once. This entry is derived from a study of blood T cell repertoires in COVID-19. Background on the study: The samples span acute and convalescent COVID-19 from the United States, Italy and Spain. The analysed material was cDNA or gDNA that came from T cells, B-cell-depleted T cells, or PBMCs.

This sequence originates from a woman between 50 and 59 years old with acute or convalescent COVID-19. V and J are TRBV11-3 and TRBJ2-3, with 10 nucleotides matching TRBD2. Sequenced sample: peripheral blood. The CDR3 reads CASSLASSGSTDTQYF. The CDR3 bases are TGTGCCAGCAGCTTAGCTTCTAGCGGGAGTACAGATACGCAGTATTTT. Supplemented by reference TRBV11-3 and TRBJ2-3, the full variable domain reads EAGVVQSPRYKIIEKKQPVAFWCNPISGHNTLYWYLQNLGQGPELLIRYENEEAVDDSQLPKDRFSAERLKGVDSTLKIQPAELGDSAVYLCASSLASSGSTDTQYFGPGTRLTVL.